What follows are 29 T cell receptor beta chains derived from one specimen sequenced in a study of CD8+CD57+ T cells in acquired aplastic anemia. Patients sequenced had flow cytometry evidence of CD8+CD57+ cell expansion. Template material for TCR beta VDJ and CDR3 profiling consisted of genomic DNA. TCRdb re-called the reads through MiXCR, storing one row per CDR3 protein. The sample contains 450,000 to 550,000 distinct CDR3 sequences, around 33% of which appear only once. Source material: sorted CD4+, CD8+, or CD8+CD57+ T cells (not recorded which) from PBMCs. The receptors derive from a human donor with aplastic anemia.

This clonotype has a handful of counts. Germline and junction disagree at one end, which may indicate a read error. The chain combines TRBV2 with TRBJ2-1; 10 bases agree with TRBD2. This CDR3 has 14 amino acids. Germline CDR1 is SNHLY and CDR2 is FYNNEI. Here the CDR3 DNA reads TGTGCCAGCAGGCGGACTAGCGGTCCCAATGAGCAGTCCTTC. Its translation is CASRRTSGPNEQSF.

Many counts were recorded for this clonotype. V is TRBV2 and J is TRBJ1-2; 8 bases fit TRBD1. The CDR3 totals 15 residues. Looked up from germline, CDR1 is SNHLY and CDR2 is FYNNEI. V was pared by 4 bases and J by 5 bases, with 9 bases of the junction left unmatched. This CDR3 reads CASSGEGQAVYGYTF. The CDR3 DNA is TGTGCCAGCAGTGGGGAGGGACAGGCCGTTTATGGCTACACCTTC.

In its sample, this clonotype was seen many times. This chain connects TRBV20-1 to TRBJ2-7; 8 nucleotides agree with TRBD2. CDR3 length: 14 amino acids. Germline V gives CDR1 DFQATT, CDR2 SNEGSKA (reference sequence). The J segment lost 3 bases and the V segment lost 3 bases, leaving 7 bases of the junction unmatched. This CDR3 reads CSASVTSGDYEQYF. CDR3 in DNA: TGCAGTGCTAGCGTTACTAGCGGAGACTACGAGCAGTACTTC.

The chain combines TRBV20-1 with TRBJ2-3; D call uncertain. Trimming cost V 5 bases and J 2 bases, with 5 bases left between them. Per the germline V gene, CDR1 is DFQATT and CDR2 is SNEGSKA (reference sequence). The CDR3 is 11 residues long. DNA of the CDR3: TGCAGTGCTCGGCACACAGATACGCAGTATTTT. This encodes CSARHTDTQYF.

This clonotype was observed at least ten times. The CDR3 loop reads CSVAGSYEQYF. CDR3 bases: TGCAGCGTTGCGGGTTCCTACGAGCAGTACTTC. This rearrangement joins TRBV29-1 to TRBJ2-7; D is unclear. The CDR3 has 11 residues. Germline V gene lookup returns CDR1 SQVTM and CDR2 ANQGSEA. The V and J ends lost 4 bases and 1 base respectively, with 5 bases between them.

The rearrangement joins TRBV4-1 to TRBJ1-3; D remains unclear. With 0 bases removed from V and 7 bases from J, the gap between germline ends came to 13 bases. The CDR3 loop spans 15 amino acids. From germline, CDR1 is MGHRA and CDR2 YSYEKL. CDR3 amino acids: CASSQDTSVGNTIYF. In DNA, the CDR3 is TGCGCCAGCAGCCAAGACACAAGCGTAGGTAACACCATATATTTT.

This clonotype was counted ten times or more. DNA of the CDR3: TGTGCCAGTAGTCCCGGGACAGGCATACCTGACTATGGCTACACCTTC. It is translated as CASSPGTGIPDYGYTF. The rearrangement joins TRBV19 to TRBJ1-2, with 8 bases identical to TRBD1. This CDR3 spans 16 amino acids. Germline V CDR1 and CDR2: LNHDA, SQIVND (reference sequence). V lost 5 bases, J lost 3 bases, and 11 bases stayed unmatched. The variable domain in full, with the rest retrieved from reference TRBV19 and TRBJ1-2, is DGGITQSPKYLFRKEGQNVTLSCEQNLNHDAMYWYRQDPGQGLRLIYYSQIVNDFQKGDIAEGYSVSREKKESFPLTVTSAQKNPTAFYLCASSPGTGIPDYGYTFGSGTRLTVV.

This clonotype was found many times. The J gene is TRBJ1-5, the V gene TRBV19, with a weak D call TRBD1 (5 bases). The CDR3 runs to 15 residues. Trimming removed 4 bases from V and 0 bases from J, with 10 bases in between. The germline gives CDR1 LNHDA, CDR2 SQIVND (reference sequence). The CDR3 protein is CASSKGPYSNQPQHF. In DNA form, the CDR3 reads TGTGCCAGTAGTAAGGGACCCTATAGCAATCAGCCCCAGCATTTT.

The rearrangement links TRBV10-1 to TRBJ1-2; no clear D gene. V lost 8 bases to trimming and J lost 6 bases, with 13 bases between them. CDR1 and CDR2 from the germline V gene are WNHNN and SYGVQD (reference sequence). The CDR3 sequence is 12 residues long. CDR3 in amino acids: CASRKDPHGYTF. CDR3 nucleotide sequence: TGCGCCAGCCGTAAGGACCCGCATGGCTACACCTTC.

There are many counts of this clonotype. The chain combines TRBV25-1 with TRBJ1-2; D is perhaps TRBD1 (5 bases). Per the germline V gene, CDR1 is MGHDK and CDR2 is SYGVNS. The CDR3 loop spans 14 amino acids. Trimming cost V 1 base and J 2 bases, with 8 bases left between them. The CDR3: CASSEWRGNYGYTF. CDR3 in DNA: TGTGCCAGCAGTGAATGGAGGGGAAACTATGGCTACACCTTC.

This clonotype was detected ten times or more. This sequence joins TRBV2 and TRBJ2-3, with unresolved D. V was pared by 3 bases and J by 6 bases, with 7 bases between. This CDR3 region has 12 residues. From germline, CDR1 is SNHLY and CDR2 FYNNEI. The CDR3 loop is CASSDGYDTQYF. CDR3 coding DNA: TGTGCCAGCAGTGATGGGTACGATACGCAGTATTTT. Full variable domain (remainder filled in from reference TRBV2 and TRBJ2-3): EPEVTQTPSHQVTQMGQEVILRCVPISNHLYFYWYRQILGQKVEFLVSFYNNEISEKSEIFDDQFSVERPDGSNFTLKIRSTKLEDSAMYFCASSDGYDTQYFGPGTRLTVL.

The genes are TRBV19 and TRBJ2-5; D not certain. Looked up from germline, CDR1 is LNHDA and CDR2 is SQIVND (reference sequence). Between the trimmed V and J ends, which lost 3 bases and 0 bases, there was a span of 5 bases. The CDR3 extends over 13 amino acids. As DNA, the CDR3 is TGTGCCAGTAGTATCCTGAACCAAGAGACCCAGTACTTC. The encoded protein is CASSILNQETQYF.

In this sample, this clonotype turned up a few times. The chain uses TRBV3-1 and TRBJ2-3; 8 positions agree with TRBD2. Trimming took 1 base from V and 3 from J; bases not matched to a gene: 3. Germline CDR1 reads LGHDT; CDR2 reads YNNKEL (reference sequence). The CDR3 covers 15 residues. This CDR3 is CASSQAIAGTDTQYF. DNA for the CDR3: TGTGCCAGCAGCCAAGCGATAGCGGGGACAGATACGCAGTATTTT.

This clonotype was seen a handful of times. The rearrangement joins TRBV20-1 to TRBJ1-3; D is undetermined. CDR1 DFQATT and CDR2 SNEGSKA come from the germline V gene (reference sequence). V gave up 2 bases and J gave up 0 bases, with 8 bases separating them. The CDR3 length is 14 residues. The CDR3 nucleotides are TGCAGTGCTAGATATCACCTCTCTGGAAACACCATATATTTT. Protein sequence: CSARYHLSGNTIYF.

This clonotype has only a few counts. The chain carries TRBV20-1 and TRBJ2-7, with 11 bases identical to TRBD2. The ends lost 5 bases at V and 3 bases at J; junction bases unmatched: 3. There are 13 residues in the CDR3. Germline V lookup: CDR1 DFQATT, CDR2 SNEGSKA (reference sequence). The CDR3 region has the DNA TGCAGTGCTCTTCTAGCGGGGGGCTACGAGCAGTACTTC. Translating gives CSALLAGGYEQYF.

Ten or more counts support this clonotype. The rearrangement joins TRBV29-1 to TRBJ2-3; weak D call: TRBD1 (6 bases). Trimming took 7 bases from V and 0 from J, leaving 11 bases between them. The CDR3 is 13 amino acids. Germline CDR1 reads SQVTM; CDR2 reads ANQGSEA. This CDR3 reads CSAWTVSTDTQYF. The CDR3 nucleotides read TGCAGCGCATGGACAGTGAGCACAGATACGCAGTATTTT.

This clonotype has just a few counts. V is TRBV12-3 or TRBV12-4 and J is TRBJ1-5; D is possibly TRBD1 (5 bases). V shed 1 base and J shed 5 bases, with 9 bases lying between them. The CDR3 length is 14 residues. CDR3 sequence: CASSLGGRDQPQHF. CDR3 nucleotide sequence: TGTGCCAGCAGTTTAGGGGGGAGGGATCAGCCCCAGCATTTT.

The J gene is TRBJ1-3, the V gene TRBV2, with D possibly matching TRBD1 (5 bases). The CDR3 spans 18 residues. CDR1 and CDR2 from the germline V gene are SNHLY and FYNNEI. Trimming stripped 10 bases from V and 4 bases from J, with 29 bases between. The CDR3 bases are TGTGCCACCCAGTCCGCCCGGGACCGTGAAAAATCGGGAAACACCATATATTTT. Amino acid sequence: CATQSARDREKSGNTIYF.

This clonotype appeared a few times. Written as DNA, the CDR3 is TGCGCCAGCAGCTTGTATACCGGGACTCCTACCTACGAGCAGTACTTC. Its protein product is CASSLYTGTPTYEQYF. This sequence joins TRBV5-1 and TRBJ2-7, with D perhaps TRBD2 (6 bases). Germline V gives CDR1 SGHRS, CDR2 YFSETQ. This CDR3 comprises 16 residues. Trimming removed 1 base at V and 2 bases at J, with 16 bases between.

This clonotype occurred many times. The rearrangement joins TRBV24-1 to TRBJ1-1; maybe TRBD1 (5 bases). Trimming took off 3 bases at V and 5 bases at J, with 18 bases between the two ends. The germline gives CDR1 KGHDR, CDR2 SFDVKD. CDR3 length: 16 amino acids. In DNA form, the CDR3 reads TGTGCCACCAGTGATAGCGGGGAGGGGCCGCTGACTGAAGCTTTCTTT. Its translation: CATSDSGEGPLTEAFF.

The chain carries TRBV3-1 and TRBJ1-1, with unresolved D. Germline CDR1 is LGHDT and CDR2 is YNNKEL (reference sequence). This CDR3 is 13 amino acids long. The ends were cut back, 1 base at V and 2 bases at J, with 5 bases in the middle. DNA of the CDR3: TGTGCCAGCAGCCAAGTAACAAACACTGAAGCTTTCTTT. Translation gives CASSQVTNTEAFF. Filled out from reference TRBV3-1 and TRBJ1-1, the complete variable domain reads DTAVSQTPKYLVTQMGNDKSIKCEQNLGHDTMYWYKQDSKKFLKIMFSYNNKELIINETVPNRFSPKSPDKAHLNLHINSLELGDSAVYFCASSQVTNTEAFFGQGTRLTVV.

CDR3: CAIREGNSKGDGGYTF. The CDR3 DNA sequence: TGTGCCATCAGAGAGGGTAATAGCAAGGGCGATGGGGGCTACACCTTC. The rearrangement joins TRBV10-3 to TRBJ1-2; D uncertain. CDR1 is ENHRY and CDR2 is SYGVKD in the germline V gene. The CDR3 loop spans 16 amino acids. Deletions cut 6 bases from V and 8 bases from J, with 25 bases between.

This clonotype was observed a handful of times. This sequence joins TRBV25-1 and TRBJ2-5, with D maybe TRBD1 (5 bases). V lost 8 bases and J 2 bases, leaving 12 bases between the germline ends. The germline gives CDR1 MGHDK, CDR2 SYGVNS. The CDR3 contains 13 residues. The DNA of the CDR3 is TGTGCCAGCTCACCAGGGCAGCAAGAGACCCAGTACTTC. As protein: CASSPGQQETQYF.

Worth noting for this clonotype: One junction end does not reproduce the germline sequence, and a read error may be involved. J is TRBJ2-1 and V is TRBV25-1, with 8 bases matching TRBD2. Germline assignment: CDR1 MGHDK and CDR2 SYGVNS. This CDR3 contains 18 residues. CDR3 region: CATSDPQRGSGGYNGQFF. CDR3 in DNA: TGTGCCACCAGTGATCCCCAGCGGGGGAGCGGAGGTTACAATGGGCAGTTCTTC.

The table lists this clonotype with a few counts. CDR3 in amino acids: CASSLAGTSGRIYEQYF. In nucleotides, the CDR3 is TGCGCCAGCAGCTTGGCCGGGACTAGCGGGAGGATTTACGAGCAGTACTTC. The chain employs TRBV5-1 and TRBJ2-7, with 15 positions matching TRBD2. After removal of 0 bases from V and 4 bases from J, the junction contained 5 bases not matched to a gene. Germline loops: CDR1 SGHRS, CDR2 YFSETQ. CDR3 length: 17 residues.

Regarding this clonotype: The junction and the germline gene differ at one end; a read error may be behind it. V is TRBV7-8 and J is TRBJ2-2; the D gene could be TRBD1 or TRBD2 (6 bases each). The CDR3 runs to 16 residues. CDR1 and CDR2 from the germline V gene are SGHVS and FQNEAQ. CDR3 amino acids: CASTTTTGFDTGGLFF. CDR3 in DNA: TGTGCCAGCACCACTACCACAGGGTTTGACACCGGGGGGCTGTTTTTT.

This clonotype came up a few times. The gene calls are TRBV25-1 and TRBJ2-1, with TRBD2 matching 8 bases. The J segment lost 8 bases and the V segment lost 5 bases, leaving 5 bases of the junction unmatched. Germline V gene lookup returns CDR1 MGHDK and CDR2 SYGVNS. The CDR3 runs 13 residues. The CDR3 DNA follows: TGTGCCAGCAGTTACGAGCGGGAGTATGAGCAGTTCTTC. It specifies CASSYEREYEQFF.

V gene TRBV11-2 combines with J gene TRBJ2-2; maybe TRBD2 (5 bases). V was cut by 5 bases and J by 0 bases, with 13 bases left in between. Germline CDR1 and CDR2: SGHAT and FQNNGV. The CDR3 loop spans 16 amino acids. The CDR3 DNA follows: TGTGCCAGCAGCCATAGACCGGGAACGAACACCGGGGAGCTGTTTTTT. Protein sequence: CASSHRPGTNTGELFF.

The chain uses TRBV4-1 and TRBJ1-2; D is undetermined. Per the germline V gene, CDR1 is MGHRA and CDR2 is YSYEKL. This CDR3 has 17 amino acids. The germline V and J ends were trimmed by 4 bases and 3 bases, with 21 bases remaining between them. The CDR3 loop reads CASSRENTGPHYYGYTF. CDR3 DNA: TGCGCCAGCAGCCGTGAAAATACCGGGCCTCACTACTATGGCTACACCTTC.